Listed below are T cell receptor beta chains from one sample, sequenced in a study of blood T cells in healthy people across ages. TCRdb independently ran MiXCR on the 5' RACE reads; one entry per CDR3 protein. The sample lists some 710,000 distinct CDR3 sequences, 22% occurring once. The sample was blood. These receptors were taken from a man aged 65 to 85 in good health. The CDR3 runs from the conserved cysteine through the conserved F or W. Fields, in order: CDR3 DNA, CDR3 protein, J gene, D gene, clone size, V gene. The D gene is left open where the match is weak. Only some rows state a clone size, as once, few, many or a class for expanded clones.

TGTGCCAGCAAAGCGGGAGTGATGGGGGATACGCAGTATTTT | CASKAGVMGDTQYF | TRBJ2-3 | TRBD2 | . | TRBV12-3/TRBV12-4
TGCAGCGTGGACAGTCCCTCCTACAATGAGCAGTTCTTC | CSVDSPSYNEQFF | TRBJ2-1 | . | many | TRBV29-1
TGTGCCAGCAGTATCCACGTCGGACAGGGGGACAACACCATATATTTT | CASSIHVGQGDNTIYF | TRBJ1-3 | TRBD1 | . | TRBV6-1
TGTGCCAGCAGCTGGGGGACAGGGCCTGGAAACACCATATATTTT | CASSWGTGPGNTIYF | TRBJ1-3 | TRBD1 | . | TRBV7-9
TGTGCCAGCAGCTTAGGTATCCAGGGGGGGACTGAAGCTTTCTTT | CASSLGIQGGTEAFF | TRBJ1-1 | TRBD1 | . | TRBV13
TGTGCCAGCTCACGACCAGGGACCGACGGCGAAAAACTGTTTTTT | CASSRPGTDGEKLFF | TRBJ1-4 | . | once | TRBV18
TGCGCCAGCAGCCCAGACTCGCATCCGGCTAATGAGCAGTTCTTC | CASSPDSHPANEQFF | TRBJ2-1 | . | . | TRBV5-1
TGTGCCACCAGCAGAGGACCGGGTTTCCAAGAGACCCAGTACTTC | CATSRGPGFQETQYF | TRBJ2-5 | . | . | TRBV15
TGCGCCAGCAGCTCTACTTATCCTGGAAACACCATATATTTT | CASSSTYPGNTIYF | TRBJ1-3 | . | . | TRBV5-1
TGTGCCATCAGTGAAAGGAGGGACAGGGAAGTGCCTGGTTTCTTT | CAISERRDREVPGFF | TRBJ1-1 | TRBD1 | few | TRBV10-3
TGTGCCAGCAGCGTGGCTACAAACTATGGCTACACCTTC | CASSVATNYGYTF | TRBJ1-2 | . | once | TRBV9
TGTGCCAGCAGATACTCGACGGTAAGGGGCAATTCACCCCTCCACTTT | CASRYSTVRGNSPLHF | TRBJ1-6 | . | . | TRBV6-5
TGTGCCAGCAGCCAAGATCCCCCAAGGCGGGGGTCCTACGAGCAGTACTTC | CASSQDPPRRGSYEQYF | TRBJ2-7 | TRBD2 | few | TRBV14
TGTGCCAGCCGACCGCCGGGACTATCGACGGGCAATGAGCAGTTCTTC | CASRPPGLSTGNEQFF | TRBJ2-1 | TRBD2 | many | TRBV5-4
TGCAGTGCACCCCAGGACACTGAAGCTTTCTTT | CSAPQDTEAFF | TRBJ1-1 | . | . | TRBV20-1
TGCGCCAGCAGTCTCGGATCCACGCGTGAGACCCAGTACTTC | CASSLGSTRETQYF | TRBJ2-5 | . | many | TRBV5-1
TGTGCCAGCAGCTTGACTAGCGGGGTAGATACGCAGTATTTT | CASSLTSGVDTQYF | TRBJ2-3 | TRBD2 | few | TRBV7-2
TGCAGTGCTCCAGGGGGACTAGCATTTCACGAGCAGTACTTC | CSAPGGLAFHEQYF | TRBJ2-7 | TRBD2 | . | TRBV20-1
TGTGCCAGCAGTTTATCTTTGGGGGCAGATACGCAGTATTTT | CASSLSLGADTQYF | TRBJ2-3 | . | few | TRBV28
TGTGCCAGCAGCGTAGAAACTTACCAAGAGACCCAGTACTTC | CASSVETYQETQYF | TRBJ2-5 | . | few | TRBV9
TGTGCCAGCAGCTTGGAGGGACAGGGGGCTCGGGAGCAGTTCTTC | CASSLEGQGAREQFF | TRBJ2-1 | TRBD1 | many | TRBV5-5
TGTGCCAGCAGTTTACGGGCCCGGGGGGCCCAGTACTTC | CASSLRARGAQYF | TRBJ2-5 | TRBD2 | few | TRBV27
TGCGCCAGCAGCCCCACAGTGAACCGGGGAGATACGCAGTATTTT | CASSPTVNRGDTQYF | TRBJ2-3 | . | . | TRBV5-1
TGTGCCTGGAGTACACCACTAGCGGGAGGGCGCAATGAGCAGTTCTTC | CAWSTPLAGGRNEQFF | TRBJ2-1 | TRBD2 | few | TRBV30
TGTGCCAGCAGGATACAGCAATCTGGAAACACCATATATTTT | CASRIQQSGNTIYF | TRBJ1-3 | . | . | TRBV27
TGTGCCAGCAGTGCTCGACAGGCTTCGGGAGAGCAGTACTTC | CASSARQASGEQYF | TRBJ2-5 | . | . | TRBV6-1
TGTGCCATCAGTGAGACCGAGCGGGCGCCCCAGTATTTT | CAISETERAPQYF | TRBJ2-3 | . | . | TRBV10-3
TGCAGTGCATCCGGCAACTATGGCTACACCTTC | CSASGNYGYTF | TRBJ1-2 | . | . | TRBV20-1
TGTGCCAGCTCACTGATCCAGACCGTAGACAATGAGCAGTTCTTC | CASSLIQTVDNEQFF | TRBJ2-1 | . | . | TRBV18
TGTGCCAGCAGCTCAAGGACAGGGAGTTACACTGAAGCTTTCTTT | CASSSRTGSYTEAFF | TRBJ1-1 | TRBD1 | few | TRBV27
TGTGCCAGCAGTGAACCAGGGGGGGTCTATGGCTACACCTTC | CASSEPGGVYGYTF | TRBJ1-2 | TRBD1 | . | TRBV25-1
TGCAGTGCTCGGACAGGGAGGGAGACCCAGTACTTC | CSARTGRETQYF | TRBJ2-5 | TRBD1 | many | TRBV20-1
TGTGCCAGCAGTTTATTGTCCACCGGGGAGCTGTTTTTT | CASSLLSTGELFF | TRBJ2-2 | . | few | TRBV28
TGTGCCAGCAGCTTAGCACAGAGGGGTGGGACCCAGTACTTC | CASSLAQRGGTQYF | TRBJ2-5 | . | . | TRBV7-7
TGCAGCGTTGGAAGAGGGACAGGGGGTGGGAATGAGCAGTTCTTC | CSVGRGTGGGNEQFF | TRBJ2-1 | TRBD1 | many | TRBV29-1
TGCGCCAGCAGCTCCAGTAGTCGGAGGGGCACTGAAGCTTTCTTT | CASSSSSRRGTEAFF | TRBJ1-1 | . | . | TRBV5-1
TGTGCCAGCAAGTTCCGAAACAGGAACACTGAAGCTTTCTTT | CASKFRNRNTEAFF | TRBJ1-1 | . | few | TRBV12-3/TRBV12-4
TGTGCCAGCAGTCCGCTGGGGCTAGCGGGTTCCACAGATACGCAGTATTTT | CASSPLGLAGSTDTQYF | TRBJ2-3 | TRBD2 | few | TRBV7-2
TGCAGTGCTAGCAACAGGGTGGAAAGTGGCTACACCTTC | CSASNRVESGYTF | TRBJ1-2 | . | few | TRBV20-1
TGTGCCAGCAGTTTCCCCCAGCTAGAGCAGTTCTTC | CASSFPQLEQFF | TRBJ2-1 | . | . | TRBV28
TGTGCCAGCAGTTACACCTTCACAGGGGGGGGCACTGAAGCTTTCTTT | CASSYTFTGGGTEAFF | TRBJ1-1 | TRBD1 | . | TRBV6-5
TGCAGTGCCCACGACAGGAGGTCCCAGTACTTC | CSAHDRRSQYF | TRBJ2-7 | . | . | TRBV20-1
TGTGCCATCAGCACACGGACTAGCGGGAGATCTCCTGAGCAGTTCTTC | CAISTRTSGRSPEQFF | TRBJ2-1 | TRBD2 | few | TRBV10-3
TGTGCCAGCAGTTTACTTCGCAACTATGGCTACACCTTC | CASSLLRNYGYTF | TRBJ1-2 | . | . | TRBV12-3/TRBV12-4
TGCGCCAGCAGCTCCCTGTCGGTGAACACTGAAGCTTTCTTT | CASSSLSVNTEAFF | TRBJ1-1 | . | many | TRBV5-1
TGTGCCAGCAGCCAAGGTTATGGCTACACCTTC | CASSQGYGYTF | TRBJ1-2 | . | many | TRBV3-1
TGTGCCAGCAGCTCCGGGACAGGGGGCATCTATGGCTACACCTTC | CASSSGTGGIYGYTF | TRBJ1-2 | TRBD1 | . | TRBV7-2
TGCAGTGCTAGATTCCTGGCGGGAGCCCCGGTGATTGATACGCAGTATTTT | CSARFLAGAPVIDTQYF | TRBJ2-3 | TRBD2 | . | TRBV20-1
TGTGCCAGCAGCCCACGGGGCGCGGGGACTGAAGCTTTCTTT | CASSPRGAGTEAFF | TRBJ1-1 | . | many | TRBV11-2
TGCAGCGTTGAGGGGCACTACGGGACGAACACTGAAGCTTTCTTT | CSVEGHYGTNTEAFF | TRBJ1-1 | . | . | TRBV29-1
TGTGCCACCAGTGAAAACAGGGACCAAGAGACCCAGTACTTC | CATSENRDQETQYF | TRBJ2-5 | . | . | TRBV24-1